A single sample gave rise to the 31 T cell receptor beta chains below, sequenced in a study of Ad26.COV2.S vaccination and SARS-CoV-2 variants. Treatment denoted: roughly 20 received Ad26.COV2.S at low or high dose, single or two shots; about 5 received placebo; per-sample allocation not given. Each sample was drawn 63 days after the first injection (of vaccine or placebo). The method was immunoSEQ multiplex PCR; TCRdb's version includes in-frame clones alone and lacks a portion of them. The repertoire consists of hundreds of thousands of clones, with 88% occurring once and the leading ten covering 6.4%. The sequencing used peripheral blood, collected in a trial of Ad26.COV2.S vaccine versus placebo. All receptors come from a person aged 18-65 years who received the Ad26.COV2.S COVID-19 vaccine or a placebo.

In its sample, this clone was seen a few times. V and J are TRBV5-5 and TRBJ2-7, with TRBD1 identical over 10 bases. The CDR3 is 13 residues long. With 5 bases clipped from V and 9 bases from J, the junction kept 8 bases outside the gene matches. Germline CDR1 reads SGHKS; CDR2 reads YYEKEE (reference sequence). The CDR3 DNA sequence: TGTGCCAGCAGGGGACAGGGGTTAAAGGCGCAGTACTTC. Its translation is CASRGQGLKAQYF.

This rearrangement joins TRBV19 to TRBJ1-2, with D tentatively TRBD1 (5 bases). This CDR3 has 15 residues. The V end lost 7 bases, the J end lost 2 bases, and 17 bases lay between the germline ends. CDR1 LNHDA and CDR2 SQIVND come from the germline V gene (reference sequence). The CDR3 DNA follows: TGTGCCAGTAAGTCGGGGGGATCCGGGAACTATGGCTACACCTTC. Its translation: CASKSGGSGNYGYTF. The full variable domain, in which reference TRBV19 and TRBJ1-2 provide the parts outside the CDR3, is DGGITQSPKYLFRKEGQNVTLSCEQNLNHDAMYWYRQDPGQGLRLIYYSQIVNDFQKGDIAEGYSVSREKKESFPLTVTSAQKNPTAFYLCASKSGGSGNYGYTFGSGTRLTVV.

This sequence joins TRBV5-6 and TRBJ2-7, with D unclear. This CDR3 spans 13 amino acids. Trimming shortened V by 4 bases and J by 6 bases, and 14 bases separated the two germline ends. Germline CDR1 SGHDT, CDR2 YYEEEE. The CDR3 DNA sequence: TGTGCCAGCAGCCCAACCCTTCAGGCCGAGCAGTACTTC. Translated, it gives CASSPTLQAEQYF.

The J gene is TRBJ1-3, the V gene TRBV5-4; no clear D. The CDR3 is made up of 14 amino acids. Trimming removed 3 bases at V and 0 bases at J, with 7 bases between. Germline-derived CDR1 and CDR2 are SGHNT and YYREEE (reference sequence). The CDR3 here is CASSYKGSGNTIYF. CDR3 sequence (DNA): TGTGCCAGCAGCTATAAGGGCTCTGGAAACACCATATATTTT.

CDR3 DNA: TGTGCCAGTAGTATAATGTACAGGGCGATGAACACTGAAGCTTTCTTT. Translated, it gives CASSIMYRAMNTEAFF. The rearrangement uses TRBV19 and TRBJ1-1; possibly TRBD1 for D (6 bases). CDR3 length equals 16 residues. Trimming cost V 2 bases and J 0 bases, with 13 bases left between them. Germline V gene sequence: CDR1 LNHDA, CDR2 SQIVND (reference sequence).

The rearrangement links TRBV13 to TRBJ2-1; 7 bases line up with TRBD2. The V gene end was trimmed by 5 bases and the J gene end by 4 bases; junction bases not matched to a gene: 14. CDR3 length equals 17 residues. Germline V gene sequence: CDR1 PRHDT, CDR2 FYEKMQ (reference sequence). Written as DNA, the CDR3 is TGTGCCAGCAGCAAGGGAGGGCAGGCTGGGAGATACAATGAGCAGTTCTTC. Translation: CASSKGGQAGRYNEQFF.

The genes are TRBV14 and TRBJ1-2, with a possible D match to TRBD1 (5 bases). V shed 1 base and J shed 5 bases, with 11 bases lying between them. The V gene's germline CDR1 is SGHDN and CDR2 FVKESK. This CDR3 has 14 amino acids. CDR3 region: CASSQVRAPYGYTF. In DNA form, the CDR3 reads TGTGCCAGCAGCCAAGTCAGGGCCCCATATGGCTACACCTTC. Filled out from reference TRBV14 and TRBJ1-2, the complete variable domain reads EAGVTQFPSHSVIEKGQTVTLRCDPISGHDNLYWYRRVMGKEIKFLLHFVKESKQDESGMPNNRFLAERTGGTYSTLKVQPAELEDSGVYFCASSQVRAPYGYTFGSGTRLTVV.

The chain carries TRBV18 and TRBJ1-1, with D hard to call. CDR1 and CDR2 from the germline V gene are KGHSH and LQKENI. V dropped 3 bases and J dropped 11 bases, with 16 bases sitting between them. This CDR3 comprises 13 residues. CDR3 residues: CASSPSDFGGAFF. The CDR3 nucleotides are TGTGCCAGCTCACCCTCAGATTTCGGTGGGGCTTTCTTT.

This rearrangement joins TRBV2 to TRBJ2-3, with 9 bases matching TRBD2. Trimming at V came to 6 bases and at J to 0 bases, leaving 7 bases not matched to a gene. Per the germline V gene, CDR1 is SNHLY and CDR2 is FYNNEI. This CDR3 comprises 16 residues. The chain's CDR3 is CASRGLAGVSTDTQYF. The CDR3 bases are TGTGCCAGCAGGGGATTAGCGGGGGTAAGCACAGATACGCAGTATTTT.

The chain is built from TRBV5-1 and TRBJ1-1; 10 positions match TRBD1. The CDR3 is made up of 15 amino acids. V trimming: 6 bases; J trimming: 3 bases; junction bases outside the gene matches: 8. Germline V gene sequence: CDR1 SGHRS, CDR2 YFSETQ. CDR3 coding DNA: TGCGCCAGCACATGGACAGGGGGTATCGACACTGAAGCTTTCTTT. It codes for CASTWTGGIDTEAFF.

The chain uses TRBV19 and TRBJ1-5, with a tentative D call TRBD1 (5 bases). The CDR3 is 14 residues long. Germline assignment: CDR1 LNHDA and CDR2 SQIVND (reference sequence). Deletions cut 7 bases from V and 2 bases from J, with 12 bases between. The CDR3 spells CASNRARGNQPQHF. Here the CDR3 DNA reads TGTGCCAGTAACCGGGCCAGGGGCAATCAGCCCCAGCATTTT.

The J gene is TRBJ1-5, the V gene TRBV2, with D perhaps TRBD1 (6 bases). Trimming cost V 4 bases and J 5 bases, with 15 bases left between them. Germline V lookup: CDR1 SNHLY, CDR2 FYNNEI. This CDR3 spans 15 amino acids. CDR3 in amino acids: CASSVEGGGYQPQHF. CDR3 coding DNA: TGTGCCAGCAGTGTGGAGGGAGGGGGTTATCAGCCCCAGCATTTT. The variable domain in full, completed from reference TRBV2 and TRBJ1-5, reads EPEVTQTPSHQVTQMGQEVILRCVPISNHLYFYWYRQILGQKVEFLVSFYNNEISEKSEIFDDQFSVERPDGSNFTLKIRSTKLEDSAMYFCASSVEGGGYQPQHFGDGTRLSIL.

The genes are TRBV21-1 and TRBJ2-5; the table gives TRBD1 as D, unverified against the DNA. TRBV21-1 is a pseudogene. This CDR3 spans 16 amino acids. DNA for the CDR3: TGTGCCAGCAGCAAAACAGAAGGACAGGGCCAAGAGACCCAGTACTTC. Protein product: CASSKTEGQGQETQYF.

The sample holds one count of this clone. The chain uses TRBV9 and TRBJ2-7; no clear D. V was pared by 4 bases and J by 7 bases, with 12 bases between. Germline V gene sequence: CDR1 SGDLS, CDR2 YYNGEE. This CDR3 is built from 12 residues. This chain's CDR3 is CASSSLSGEQYF. The CDR3 DNA is TGTGCCAGCAGCTCCTTGTCCGGGGAGCAGTACTTC. The full variable domain, in which reference TRBV9 and TRBJ2-7 provide the parts outside the CDR3, is DSGVTQTPKHLITATGQRVTLRCSPRSGDLSVYWYQQSLDQGLQFLIQYYNGEERAKGNILERFSAQQFPDLHSELNLSSLELGDSALYFCASSSLSGEQYFGPGTRLTVT.

The chain has TRBV28 and TRBJ2-1; tentatively, D is TRBD2 (5 bases). V shed 1 base and J shed 0 bases, with 10 bases lying between them. The germline CDR1 and CDR2 sequences are MDHEN and SYDVKM. CDR3 length: 16 residues. The CDR3 loop reads CASSLYRGGSYNEQFF. In nucleotides, the CDR3 is TGTGCCAGCAGTTTATATCGCGGAGGCTCCTACAATGAGCAGTTCTTC.

The chain carries TRBV18 and TRBJ1-1, with 8 bases lining up with TRBD1. This CDR3 has 15 amino acids. CDR1 KGHSH and CDR2 LQKENI come from the germline V gene. Trimming took 1 base from V and 9 from J; bases not matched to a gene: 10. CDR3 in amino acids: CASSPQGEQGAQAFF. In nucleotides, the CDR3 is TGTGCCAGCTCACCACAGGGGGAGCAGGGGGCACAAGCTTTCTTT.

The CDR3 sequence is CASSLVGGRGQETQYF. For the CDR3, the DNA is TGTGCCAGCAGCTTAGTAGGGGGCCGGGGACAAGAGACCCAGTACTTC. The J gene is TRBJ2-5, the V gene TRBV7-9; the match to TRBD1 covers 7 bases. Germline values: CDR1 SEHNR, CDR2 FQNEAQ (reference sequence). Germline trimming cut 1 base from V and 2 bases from J; bases unmatched to any gene: 7. CDR3 length: 16 residues.

The chain combines TRBV5-1 with TRBJ2-1; 8 bases are shared with TRBD2. V was clipped by 3 bases and J by 7 bases; unmatched bases: 15. Germline assignment: CDR1 SGHRS and CDR2 YFSETQ. The CDR3 extends over 17 amino acids. The CDR3 DNA follows: TGCGCCAGCAGCTCGGGGCGAGGGGTAGCGGGAAGGAATGAGCAGTTCTTC. Residues: CASSSGRGVAGRNEQFF.

The chain employs TRBV30 and TRBJ2-5, with 12 bases fitting TRBD2. CDR3 length: 15 amino acids. Unmatched junction bases numbered 3, after V lost 2 bases and J lost 2 bases. The V gene's germline CDR1 is GTSNPN and CDR2 SVGIG (reference sequence). The CDR3 region is CAWSSLAGGQETQYF. The CDR3 DNA is TGTGCCTGGAGTAGCCTAGCGGGGGGGCAAGAGACCCAGTACTTC.

The rearrangement uses TRBV28 and TRBJ2-7; 7 bases are a match to TRBD2. This CDR3 is built from 15 residues. The ends lost 5 bases at V and 6 bases at J; junction bases unmatched: 13. Per the germline V gene, CDR1 is MDHEN and CDR2 is SYDVKM. The DNA of the CDR3 is TGTGCCAGCAGTAGAGCGGGCGGGACTAATTCCGAGCAGTACTTC. Amino acid sequence: CASSRAGGTNSEQYF.

The chain is built from TRBV3-1 (or the pseudogene TRBV3-2) and TRBJ2-1; perhaps D is TRBD1 or TRBD2 (5 bases each). Germline V lookup: CDR1 LGHDT, CDR2 YNNKEL (reference sequence). Trimming shortened V by 0 bases and J by 2 bases, and 14 bases separated the two germline ends. The CDR3 loop spans 17 amino acids. In DNA, the CDR3 is TGTGCCAGCAGCCAAGATCGGGGCCGAGCTGCCTACAATGAGCAGTTCTTC. It is translated as CASSQDRGRAAYNEQFF.

This chain links TRBV30 with TRBJ1-1; no clear D gene. V lost 5 bases and J lost 3, with 10 bases in between. This CDR3 contains 12 residues. In germline, CDR1 is GTSNPN, CDR2 SVGIG (reference sequence). For the CDR3, the DNA is TGTGCCTGGGGGAGAAGGGACACTGAAGCTTTCTTT. Its protein is CAWGRRDTEAFF. The variable domain in full, completed from reference TRBV30 and TRBJ1-1, reads SQTIHQWPATLVQPVGSPLSLECTVEGTSNPNLYWYRQAAGRGLQLLFYSVGIGQISSEVPQNLSASRPQDRQFILSSKKLLLSDSGFYLCAWGRRDTEAFFGQGTRLTVV.

The chain couples TRBV7-2 to TRBJ1-4; 9 bases align to TRBD1. Trimming at V came to 2 bases and at J to 8 bases, leaving 6 bases not matched to a gene. Germline V CDR1 and CDR2: SGHTA, FQGNSA. This CDR3 is 15 amino acids long. The CDR3 nucleotides are TGTGCCAGCAGCTTACCGACAGGGGGATTCGAAAAACTGTTTTTT. Translating it yields CASSLPTGGFEKLFF.

A few counts support this clone. The rearrangement uses TRBV9 and TRBJ1-3; no clear D. Per germline, CDR1 SGDLS and CDR2 YYNGEE. V dropped 2 bases and J dropped 0 bases, with 9 bases sitting between them. The CDR3 loop spans 15 amino acids. Here the CDR3 reads CASSVSPSSGNTIYF. CDR3 sequence (DNA): TGTGCCAGCAGCGTCTCACCTAGCTCTGGAAACACCATATATTTT.

The chain links TRBV30 to TRBJ1-5, with 9 bases matching TRBD1. The germline CDR1 and CDR2 sequences are GTSNPN and SVGIG (reference sequence). The trim removed 1 base at V and 11 bases at J, leaving 9 bases unmatched. The CDR3 contains 14 residues. The CDR3 region is CAWSDRGLVGAQHF. CDR3 nucleotides: TGTGCCTGGAGTGACAGGGGGCTCGTGGGAGCCCAGCATTTT.

This chain connects TRBV3-1 (or the pseudogene TRBV3-2) to TRBJ1-1; D is ambiguous. Germline V gene sequence: CDR1 LGHDT, CDR2 YNNKEL (reference sequence). V was shortened by 0 bases and J by 10 bases, with 18 bases between the two germline ends. The CDR3 extends over 15 amino acids. The CDR3: CASSQEMGTDKGAFF. The CDR3 coding sequence is TGTGCCAGCAGCCAAGAAATGGGAACCGACAAGGGAGCTTTCTTT.

The chain employs TRBV7-6 and TRBJ2-7; perhaps TRBD1 as D (6 bases). The germline V gene has CDR1 SGHVS and CDR2 FNYEAQ. V lost 4 bases and J lost 1, with 14 bases in between. CDR3 size: 15 residues. The CDR3: CASSYSTGNSYEQYF. DNA of the CDR3: TGTGCCAGCAGCTACAGCACAGGGAATTCCTACGAGCAGTACTTC.

The chain couples TRBV5-4 to TRBJ1-1, with TRBD1 identical over 10 bases. The CDR3 has 13 amino acids. Germline V gene data show CDR1 as SGHNT and CDR2 as YYREEE (reference sequence). After removal of 4 bases from V and 8 bases from J, the junction contained 5 bases not matched to a gene. The CDR3 DNA reads TGTGCCAGCAGCAGTGACAGGGGGCTCGAAGCTTTCTTT. Its protein product is CASSSDRGLEAFF.

This clone was counted a few times. This sample includes further DNA sequences coding for the same CDR3. The rearrangement links TRBV6-5 to TRBJ1-5; 9 nucleotides agree with TRBD1. Per germline, CDR1 MNHEY and CDR2 SVGAGI. Unmatched junction bases numbered 6, after V lost 5 bases and J lost 7 bases. This CDR3 spans 14 amino acids. The CDR3 DNA sequence: TGTGCCAGCAGTCCGGGACAGGGAAACCAGCCCCAGCATTTT. Its protein is CASSPGQGNQPQHF.

This clone was picked up a small number of times. The rearrangement joins TRBV24-1 to TRBJ1-1; D call uncertain. The CDR3 spans 11 residues. Trimming pared 7 bases from V and 2 bases from J, leaving 4 bases between. CDR1 and CDR2 from the germline V gene are KGHDR and SFDVKD. This chain's CDR3 is CATRDNTEAFF. CDR3 coding DNA: TGTGCCACCAGGGATAACACTGAAGCTTTCTTT.

This CDR3 reads CASSRQGPNTGELFF. The CDR3 nucleotides read TGTGCCAGCAGCCGGCAGGGCCCGAACACCGGGGAGCTGTTTTTT. This chain uses TRBV11-3 with TRBJ2-2; possibly TRBD1 for D (5 bases). The ends were cut back, 5 bases at V and 0 bases at J, with 10 bases in the middle. This CDR3 region has 15 residues. Per germline, CDR1 SGHNT and CDR2 YENEEA.